One and the same sample provided the 32 T cell receptor beta chains below, sequenced in a study of blood T cell repertoires in COVID-19. Sequencing used immunoSEQ multiplex PCR; TCRdb keeps in-frame clones, though not all of them. The sample lists about 220,000 clones; roughly 76% were seen once. Sample: peripheral blood. These receptors all come from a human donor in a cohort sampled during active COVID-19.

The count of this clone is one. In DNA form, the CDR3 reads TGTGCCAGCAGCCACCGGACAGGCAACCTAGCGGGAGGGTTTGAGCAGTTCTTC. Encoded protein: CASSHRTGNLAGGFEQFF. The V gene is TRBV4-2, the J gene TRBJ2-1, with 12 bases fitting TRBD2. The germline V gene has CDR1 LGHNA and CDR2 YNFKEQ. The V segment lost 3 bases and the J segment 9 bases; nucleotides outside the gene matches: 15. The CDR3 sequence is 18 residues long.

The V call is TRBV27, the J call TRBJ1-4; 9 nucleotides match TRBD1. Germline trimming cut 6 bases from V and 8 bases from J; bases unmatched to any gene: 13. The CDR3 length is 16 residues. CDR1 and CDR2 from the germline V gene are MNHEY and SMNVEV (reference sequence). The CDR3 loop reads CASSSNTGGVGEKLFF. Here the CDR3 DNA reads TGTGCCAGCAGCTCGAACACAGGGGGCGTAGGGGAAAAACTGTTTTTT.

The V gene is TRBV5-4, the J gene TRBJ2-6, with 7 nucleotides matching TRBD2. This CDR3 comprises 16 residues. V lost 0 bases, J lost 2 bases, and 2 bases stayed unmatched. Germline CDR1 and CDR2: SGHNT and YYREEE (reference sequence). The CDR3 DNA reads as TGTGCCAGCAGCTTGGAACGGGGGGCTGGGGCCAACGTCCTGACTTTC. Encoded protein: CASSLERGAGANVLTF.

The genes are TRBV5-4 and TRBJ1-1, with D uncertain. V shed 4 bases and J shed 1 base, with 17 bases lying between them. Germline V gene lookup returns CDR1 SGHNT and CDR2 YYREEE (reference sequence). This CDR3 spans 16 amino acids. DNA of the CDR3: TGTGCCAGCAGCCCAGGCCGCCTGTTGGGGAACACTGAAGCTTTCTTT. Translating gives CASSPGRLLGNTEAFF.

V usage is TRBV19 and J usage is TRBJ1-4; a weak D match, TRBD1 (5 bases). The CDR3 is made up of 15 amino acids. Trimming stripped 3 bases from V and 8 bases from J, with 16 bases between. In germline, CDR1 is LNHDA, CDR2 SQIVND (reference sequence). The CDR3 nucleotides are TGTGCCAGTAGTATGGGCAGGGCTTTAAAAGAAAAACTGTTTTTT. Translation gives CASSMGRALKEKLFF.

The J gene is TRBJ1-4, the V gene TRBV18; TRBD1 aligns across 7 bases. CDR1 is KGHSH and CDR2 is LQKENI in the germline V gene. The trim removed 9 bases at V and 5 bases at J, leaving 6 bases unmatched. CDR3 length equals 13 residues. CDR3 residues: CASSTGINEKLFF. CDR3 nucleotide sequence: TGTGCCAGTTCGACAGGGATCAATGAAAAACTGTTTTTT.

The gene calls are TRBV7-9 and TRBJ2-7; TRBD1 aligns across 7 bases. Germline CDR1 SEHNR, CDR2 FQNEAQ (reference sequence). V was clipped by 0 bases and J by 2 bases; unmatched bases: 4. The CDR3 is 15 amino acids. Here the CDR3 reads CASSLAGGQAYEQYF. In DNA form, the CDR3 reads TGTGCCAGCAGCTTAGCAGGGGGCCAAGCCTACGAGCAGTACTTC.

The chain is built from TRBV6-5 and TRBJ1-1; D might be TRBD1 (6 bases). Trimming pared 0 bases from V and 2 bases from J, leaving 13 bases between. The CDR3 has 16 residues. CDR1 MNHEY and CDR2 SVGAGI come from the germline V gene. CDR3 coding DNA: TGTGCCAGCAGTTACTCGGGGGCCGGGCGAAACACTGAAGCTTTCTTT. As protein: CASSYSGAGRNTEAFF.

The sample holds one count of this clone. The CDR3 coding sequence is TGTGCCAGCAGCCCAATGGACAGGGGGAACACTGAAGCTTTCTTT. This encodes CASSPMDRGNTEAFF. The chain employs TRBV9 and TRBJ1-1; 9 nucleotides match TRBD1. There are 15 residues in the CDR3. V dropped 4 bases and J dropped 1; count of bases not matched to a gene: 5. CDR1 and CDR2 (germline): SGDLS, YYNGEE.

V gene TRBV24-1 combines with J gene TRBJ2-6; the D is unclear. The V gene's germline CDR1 is KGHDR and CDR2 SFDVKD. V was shortened by 3 bases and J by 4 bases, with 15 bases between the two germline ends. This CDR3 is built from 17 residues. CDR3 nucleotide sequence: TGTGCCACCAGTGATCCCCCCGGTAGATCGGGGGCCAACGTCCTGACTTTC. This codes for CATSDPPGRSGANVLTF.

The rearrangement joins TRBV6-2 or TRBV6-3 to TRBJ2-7; 8 bases are a match to TRBD2. The ends lost 6 bases at V and 0 bases at J; junction bases unmatched: 4. The CDR3 runs to 14 residues. Germline V gene sequence: CDR1 MNHEY, CDR2 SVGEGT. The CDR3 nucleotides read TGTGCCAGCAGCTGGGGACTAGTCTCCTACGAGCAGTACTTC. As protein: CASSWGLVSYEQYF.

The chain joins TRBV3-1 (or the pseudogene TRBV3-2) to TRBJ1-3; 8 nucleotides line up with TRBD1. V dropped 4 bases and J dropped 4; count of bases not matched to a gene: 6. CDR1 LGHDT and CDR2 YNNKEL come from the germline V gene (reference sequence). The CDR3 consists of 15 residues. The CDR3 nucleotides are TGTGCCAGCAGCCTTACCGGGACAGGCGGAAACACCATATATTTT. Protein sequence: CASSLTGTGGNTIYF.

V and J are TRBV9 and TRBJ1-1; 7 bases agree with TRBD1. Germline lookup yields CDR1 SGDLS and CDR2 YYNGEE. The CDR3 is 15 residues long. The V gene end was trimmed by 4 bases and the J gene end by 3 bases; junction bases not matched to a gene: 9. CDR3 in DNA: TGTGCCAGCAGCATAGACAGGGCCACGGACACTGAAGCTTTCTTT. Protein product: CASSIDRATDTEAFF.

A single count supports this clone. This chain links TRBV5-5 with TRBJ2-7; 7 bases line up with TRBD1. The junction had 4 bases not matched to a gene; V was cut back by 4 bases and J by 0 bases. Germline values: CDR1 SGHKS, CDR2 YYEKEE (reference sequence). This CDR3 spans 14 amino acids. This chain's CDR3 is CASSEGASSYEQYF. In nucleotides, the CDR3 is TGTGCCAGCAGCGAGGGGGCGAGCTCCTACGAGCAGTACTTC. The full variable domain, rest sourced from reference TRBV5-5 and TRBJ2-7, is DAGVTQSPTHLIKTRGQQVTLRCSPISGHKSVSWYQQVLGQGPQFIFQYYEKEERGRGNFPDRFSARQFPNYSSELNVNALLLGDSALYLCASSEGASSYEQYFGPGTRLTVT.

The sample holds one count of this clone. This chain joins TRBV6-2 or TRBV6-3 and TRBJ2-7; D is undetermined. V lost 4 bases and J 2 bases, leaving 9 bases between the germline ends. The germline CDR1 and CDR2 sequences are MNHEY and SVGEGT. The CDR3 runs to 13 residues. The CDR3 coding sequence is TGTGCCAGCAGTTCTTCTGGCCCCTACGAGCAGTACTTC. Its protein is CASSSSGPYEQYF.

The genes are TRBV7-3 and TRBJ2-1, with 9 bases matching TRBD1. Unmatched junction bases numbered 6, after V lost 5 bases and J lost 4 bases. Germline V gene sequence: CDR1 SGHTA, CDR2 FQGTGA. CDR3 length: 15 residues. CDR3 amino acids: CASSQDRGQYNEQFF. For the CDR3, the DNA is TGTGCCAGCAGCCAGGACAGGGGTCAGTACAATGAGCAGTTCTTC.

This chain connects TRBV4-1 to TRBJ1-4; 10 positions match TRBD1. Germline CDR1 and CDR2: MGHRA and YSYEKL. After removal of 0 bases from V and 5 bases from J, the junction contained 3 bases not matched to a gene. The CDR3 length is 16 residues. DNA of the CDR3: TGCGCCAGCAGCCAAGATTGGGGACAGGGGAATGAAAAACTGTTTTTT. Amino acid sequence: CASSQDWGQGNEKLFF.

The J gene is TRBJ2-3, the V gene TRBV5-6; 12 positions match TRBD2. The V segment lost 4 bases and the J segment 5 bases; nucleotides outside the gene matches: 8. The CDR3 runs to 16 residues. The germline V gene encodes CDR1 SGHDT and CDR2 YYEEEE. This CDR3 is CASSATSGRVRDTQYF. CDR3 sequence (DNA): TGTGCCAGCAGCGCGACTAGCGGGAGAGTTAGAGATACGCAGTATTTT.

V gene TRBV4-3 combines with J gene TRBJ1-2; perhaps TRBD1 as D (6 bases). The germline V gene has CDR1 LGHNA and CDR2 YSLEER. Trimming shortened V by 4 bases and J by 4 bases, and 16 bases separated the two germline ends. The CDR3 is 15 residues long. The CDR3 nucleotides are TGCGCCAGCAGCCCGGGGGGCGGGGGAGGCTATGGCTACACCTTC. Amino acids: CASSPGGGGGYGYTF.

V is TRBV29-1 and J is TRBJ1-2, with D possibly TRBD1 on 6 matching bases. Germline assignment: CDR1 SQVTM and CDR2 ANQGSEA. The CDR3 sequence is 13 residues long. V lost 2 bases and J lost 7, with 14 bases in between. CDR3 DNA: TGCAGCGTTGAAAAGGGGGGGCGGTCTGGCTACACCTTC. Translating it yields CSVEKGGRSGYTF.

The chain links TRBV10-2 to TRBJ1-1, with 9 nucleotides matching TRBD1. The CDR3 spans 12 residues. Trimming at V came to 6 bases and at J to 4 bases, leaving 0 bases not matched to a gene. Per the germline V gene, CDR1 is WSHSY and CDR2 is SAAADI. CDR3 protein: CASRGQGTEAFF. The CDR3 bases are TGCGCCAGCAGGGGACAGGGCACTGAAGCTTTCTTT.

V usage is TRBV10-3 and J usage is TRBJ2-7; 8 nucleotides match TRBD2. The CDR3 has 12 residues. V trimming: 10 bases; J trimming: 6 bases; junction bases outside the gene matches: 8. The germline V gene encodes CDR1 ENHRY and CDR2 SYGVKD. The CDR3 coding sequence is TGTGCCACGCCAGCGGGAGCCCCCGAGCAGTACTTC. The encoded protein is CATPAGAPEQYF.

The rearrangement joins TRBV7-6 to TRBJ2-2; 9 bases map to TRBD2. Germline V CDR1 and CDR2: SGHVS, FNYEAQ. The ends lost 2 bases at V and 6 bases at J; junction bases unmatched: 7. This CDR3 contains 16 residues. CDR3 bases: TGTGCCAGCAGCTTAATCCCTAGCGGGACGCCCGGGGAGCTGTTTTTT. Its translation is CASSLIPSGTPGELFF.

This chain connects TRBV5-1 to TRBJ2-5; TRBD1 agrees at 10 bases. V was clipped by 4 bases and J by 5 bases; unmatched bases: 5. The CDR3 sequence is 14 residues long. The germline V gene has CDR1 SGHRS and CDR2 YFSETQ. CDR3 amino acids: CASSPTGGFETQYF. DNA for the CDR3: TGCGCCAGCAGCCCGACAGGGGGCTTTGAGACCCAGTACTTC.

CDR3 protein: CATSGRPFSGANVLTF. CDR3 in DNA: TGTGCCACCTCGGGTAGGCCTTTCTCTGGGGCCAACGTCCTGACTTTC. This chain joins TRBV24-1 and TRBJ2-6; the D is unclear. This CDR3 has 16 amino acids. V lost 9 bases and J 0 bases, leaving 14 bases between the germline ends. Germline V gene sequence: CDR1 KGHDR, CDR2 SFDVKD.

The chain has TRBV27 and TRBJ2-7, with 14 bases lining up with TRBD2. The germline gives CDR1 MNHEY, CDR2 SMNVEV (reference sequence). This CDR3 has 16 residues. Trimming took 4 bases from V and 6 from J; bases not matched to a gene: 8. The CDR3, as DNA: TGTGCCAGCAGTTCCTCCACGGGACTAGCGGGAGCCGAGCAGTACTTC. It codes for CASSSSTGLAGAEQYF.

This sequence joins TRBV18 and TRBJ1-1; 7 nucleotides match TRBD1. The CDR3 loop spans 14 amino acids. Germline V CDR1 and CDR2: KGHSH, LQKENI. Losses at the gene ends were 2 bases for V and 1 base for J; bases not matched to a gene: 1. CDR3 sequence: CASSPWTGNTEAFF. The DNA of the CDR3 is TGTGCCAGCTCACCATGGACAGGGAACACTGAAGCTTTCTTT.

This chain joins TRBV30 and TRBJ2-5; TRBD2 agrees at 7 bases. CDR1 and CDR2 from the germline V gene are GTSNPN and SVGIG (reference sequence). CDR3 length: 17 amino acids. The trim removed 2 bases at V and 0 bases at J, leaving 12 bases unmatched. CDR3 loop: CAWSLIRDYPNQETQYF. CDR3 nucleotide sequence: TGTGCCTGGAGTTTGATCCGGGACTACCCTAACCAAGAGACCCAGTACTTC.

The chain couples TRBV6-2 or TRBV6-3 to TRBJ2-1, with D perhaps matching TRBD2 (6 bases). V was pared by 2 bases and J by 8 bases, with 13 bases between. Germline V gene lookup returns CDR1 MNHEY and CDR2 SVGEGT. The CDR3 is 14 residues long. DNA for the CDR3: TGTGCCAGCAGTTACCCTAGAGGCGGGGATGAGCAGTTCTTC. This gives the protein CASSYPRGGDEQFF.

The rearrangement links TRBV7-2 to TRBJ2-5; the match to TRBD2 covers 11 bases. V trimming: 6 bases; J trimming: 7 bases; junction bases outside the gene matches: 7. Germline CDR1 reads SGHTA; CDR2 reads FQGNSA. The CDR3 has 14 amino acids. The CDR3 DNA reads as TGTGCCAGCAGGGTTAGCGGGAGGGAGATGACCCAGTACTTC. This sequence encodes CASRVSGREMTQYF.

This clone was counted many times. The gene calls are TRBV24-1 and TRBJ1-2; the match to TRBD1 covers 8 bases. Trimming at V came to 4 bases and at J to 8 bases, leaving 11 bases not matched to a gene. In germline, CDR1 is KGHDR, CDR2 SFDVKD. This CDR3 is built from 15 residues. DNA for the CDR3: TGTGCCACCAGTGACCCGACAGGGGATAGGGGAGGCTACACCTTC. This translates into CATSDPTGDRGGYTF.

This clone was found once. The chain is built from TRBV5-6 and TRBJ1-2; a possible D gene is TRBD1 (5 bases). CDR3 length: 12 residues. The germline V gene encodes CDR1 SGHDT and CDR2 YYEEEE. V was cut by 2 bases and J by 8 bases, with 10 bases left in between. The CDR3 region has the DNA TGTGCCAGCAGCTTCCAGGGCAGGGGCTACACCTTC. Encoded protein: CASSFQGRGYTF. Drawing the rest from reference TRBV5-6 and TRBJ1-2, the complete variable domain is DAGVTQSPTHLIKTRGQQVTLRCSPKSGHDTVSWYQQALGQGPQFIFQYYEEEERQRGNFPDRFSGHQFPNYSSELNVNALLLGDSALYLCASSFQGRGYTFGSGTRLTVV.